These 22 T cell receptor beta chains were sequenced from one sample in a study of cytomegalovirus exposure and HLA in healthy donors. Libraries were prepared by immunoSEQ multiplex PCR; TCRdb keeps only in-frame clonotypes and omits some of them. There are about 270,000 clones in the sample; 80% to 90% occur only once, and about 1% lies in the top ten. The sample consisted of PBMCs. The receptors derive from a woman aged 18-29 years in good health and CMV-seronegative.

CDR3 amino acids: CASKTQGQPQHF. The DNA of the CDR3 is TGTGCCAGCAAGACACAGGGACAGCCCCAGCATTTT. The chain has TRBV2 and TRBJ1-5; TRBD1 is a possible D gene (6 bases). The V gene's germline CDR1 is SNHLY and CDR2 FYNNEI. V was cut by 7 bases and J by 7 bases, with 11 bases left in between. This CDR3 spans 12 amino acids.

This clone was observed a single time. The V gene is TRBV27, the J gene TRBJ2-1; weak D call: TRBD2 (6 bases). The germline CDR1 and CDR2 sequences are MNHEY and SMNVEV (reference sequence). The CDR3 spans 15 residues. The V gene lost 3 bases and the J gene lost 6 bases, with 15 bases spanning the gap. The CDR3 DNA reads as TGTGCCAGCAGTTTTGTCGGGACTTCCCTCAATGAGCAGTTCTTC. Translating gives CASSFVGTSLNEQFF.

Worth noting for this clone: The junction departs from the called germline gene at one end, perhaps through a read error. The chain employs TRBV4-1 and TRBJ2-5; TRBD2 matches at 8 bases. Germline V CDR1 and CDR2: MGHRA, YSYEKL. CDR3 length equals 18 residues. The CDR3 sequence is CASSQGLVRAGVQETQYF. The DNA of the CDR3 is TGCGCCAGCAGTCAAGGCCTGGTTAGAGCGGGGGTACAAGAGACCCAGTACTTC.

The chain is built from TRBV27 and TRBJ1-2; TRBD1 matches 8 bases. The CDR3 consists of 15 residues. Germline assignment: CDR1 MNHEY and CDR2 SMNVEV (reference sequence). The V segment lost 2 bases and the J segment 4 bases; nucleotides outside the gene matches: 6. The CDR3: CASSLSQGAVYGYTF. The CDR3 DNA sequence: TGTGCCAGCAGTTTAAGTCAGGGGGCGGTCTATGGCTACACCTTC.

This rearrangement joins TRBV9 to TRBJ2-3; perhaps TRBD2 as D (5 bases). CDR1 and CDR2 from the germline V gene are SGDLS and YYNGEE. The CDR3 runs 16 residues. The V gene lost 0 bases and the J gene lost 0 bases, with 11 bases spanning the gap. The CDR3 sequence is CASSVATLASTDTQYF. The CDR3 bases are TGTGCCAGCAGCGTAGCTACCCTAGCCAGCACAGATACGCAGTATTTT.

The V and J genes are TRBV30 and TRBJ1-6; 9 bases fit TRBD1. This CDR3 is 15 amino acids long. Trimming removed 1 base from V and 6 bases from J; junction bases left unmatched: 4. CDR1 is GTSNPN and CDR2 is SVGIG in the germline V gene (reference sequence). This CDR3 reads CAWSEKGQGNSPLHF. CDR3 nucleotide sequence: TGTGCCTGGAGTGAAAAGGGACAGGGTAATTCACCCCTCCACTTT.

The sample holds one count of this clone. The CDR3 DNA is TGTGCCTGGACTAGCGGGAGCACTAGCACAGATACGCAGTATTTT. Translating gives CAWTSGSTSTDTQYF. V usage is TRBV30 and J usage is TRBJ2-3, with 10 bases lining up with TRBD2. V lost 4 bases, J lost 0 bases, and 4 bases stayed unmatched. Germline CDR1 and CDR2: GTSNPN and SVGIG (reference sequence). CDR3 length: 15 residues. The full variable domain, its missing parts supplied by reference TRBV30 and TRBJ2-3, is SQTIHQWPATLVQPVGSPLSLECTVEGTSNPNLYWYRQAAGRGLQLLFYSVGIGQISSEVPQNLSASRPQDRQFILSSKKLLLSDSGFYLCAWTSGSTSTDTQYFGPGTRLTVL.

The chain uses TRBV30 and TRBJ2-2; 11 nucleotides match TRBD2. The CDR3 totals 14 residues. CDR1 is GTSNPN, CDR2 SVGIG, per germline (reference sequence). V shed 3 bases and J 9 bases; nucleotides not matched to a gene: 6. The chain's CDR3 is CAWRLAGGSRELFF. Written as DNA, the CDR3 is TGTGCCTGGAGGTTAGCGGGGGGGTCAAGGGAGCTGTTTTTT.

The V gene is TRBV6-1, the J gene TRBJ2-1; 12 bases are a match to TRBD2. V dropped 2 bases and J dropped 8; count of bases not matched to a gene: 4. The CDR3 contains 15 residues. Germline V gives CDR1 MNHNS, CDR2 SASEGT. The CDR3 is CASSEWTSGADEQFF. In DNA, the CDR3 is TGTGCCAGCAGTGAATGGACTAGCGGGGCCGATGAGCAGTTCTTC.

Here the CDR3 reads CASSLAGGHGEQFF. The CDR3 nucleotides are TGCGCCAGCAGTCTAGCGGGGGGTCATGGTGAGCAGTTCTTC. The V call is TRBV10-1, the J call TRBJ2-1, with 11 bases aligning to TRBD2. The CDR3 length is 14 residues. Trimming took 5 bases from V and 9 from J; bases not matched to a gene: 6. The germline V gene encodes CDR1 WNHNN and CDR2 SYGVQD (reference sequence).

V gene TRBV11-3 combines with J gene TRBJ1-2; D is ambiguous. V shed 4 bases and J shed 6 bases, with 9 bases lying between them. The CDR3 runs to 12 residues. CDR1 SGHNT and CDR2 YENEEA come from the germline V gene. In nucleotides, the CDR3 is TGTGCCAGCAGCTCCTTGAGGGATGGCTACACCTTC. Encoded protein: CASSSLRDGYTF.

J is TRBJ2-1 and V is TRBV27; 9 bases match TRBD2. This CDR3 spans 15 amino acids. CDR1 is MNHEY and CDR2 is SMNVEV in the germline V gene (reference sequence). The V gene end was trimmed by 8 bases and the J gene end by 0 bases; junction bases not matched to a gene: 5. In DNA, the CDR3 is TGTGCCAGCCTTCCAGCGGGGGGCTCCTACAATGAGCAGTTCTTC. It yields the protein CASLPAGGSYNEQFF.

V usage is TRBV4-1 and J usage is TRBJ1-5; TRBD1 matches 10 bases. CDR3 length: 15 amino acids. Germline values: CDR1 MGHRA, CDR2 YSYEKL. V lost 0 bases to trimming and J lost 5 bases; unmatched junction nucleotides: 1. CDR3 DNA: TGCGCCAGCAGCCAAGATGGACAGGGGGATCAGCCCCAGCATTTT. It translates to CASSQDGQGDQPQHF.

This CDR3 is CASQGHGNNEQFF. The CDR3 DNA reads as TGTGCCAGCCAGGGGCACGGAAACAATGAGCAGTTCTTC. The rearrangement joins TRBV11-3 to TRBJ2-1; D is perhaps TRBD1 (6 bases). There are 13 residues in the CDR3. Germline lookup yields CDR1 SGHNT and CDR2 YENEEA. The germline V and J ends were trimmed by 8 bases and 5 bases, with 13 bases remaining between them.

The CDR3 nucleotides read TGTGCCAGCACATCTAGAGTCGGCAGGGGGCCTTCACCCCTCCACTTT. Its protein product is CASTSRVGRGPSPLHF. This rearrangement joins TRBV28 to TRBJ1-6; 8 nucleotides agree with TRBD1. Germline V CDR1 and CDR2: MDHEN, SYDVKM. After removal of 7 bases from V and 9 bases from J, the junction contained 14 bases not matched to a gene. CDR3 length equals 16 residues.

V is TRBV27 and J is TRBJ1-2; tentative D call: TRBD1 (5 bases). Trimming cost V 5 bases and J 4 bases, with 14 bases left between them. The CDR3 spans 14 residues. The germline gives CDR1 MNHEY, CDR2 SMNVEV (reference sequence). The CDR3 DNA reads as TGTGCCAGCAGTCCGCTTCAGGGTCGCTATGGCTACACCTTC. It yields the protein CASSPLQGRYGYTF.

The chain joins TRBV28 to TRBJ1-2; D call uncertain. The CDR3 spans 17 residues. Deletions cut 1 base from V and 3 bases from J, with 18 bases between. Per the germline V gene, CDR1 is MDHEN and CDR2 is SYDVKM. CDR3 loop: CASSLLESGGLDYGYTF. The CDR3 DNA sequence: TGTGCCAGCAGTTTATTAGAGTCGGGAGGGTTAGACTATGGCTACACCTTC.

The CDR3 is CASGPGTSGFSYEQYF. CDR3 coding DNA: TGTGCTAGTGGACCGGGGACTAGCGGTTTTTCGTACGAGCAGTACTTC. The V gene is TRBV12-5, the J gene TRBJ2-7; 11 nucleotides line up with TRBD2. The CDR3 totals 16 residues. V lost 6 bases, J lost 4 bases, and 11 bases stayed unmatched. Germline V gene lookup returns CDR1 LGHNT and CDR2 FRNRAP.

The gene calls are TRBV18 and TRBJ1-1, with D tentatively TRBD1 (6 bases). The V end was cut by 3 bases, the J end by 10 bases, with 12 bases between. This CDR3 is 12 amino acids long. CDR1 is KGHSH, CDR2 LQKENI, per germline. The CDR3 region is CASSPGGQVAFF. CDR3 coding DNA: TGTGCCAGCTCACCGGGGGGGCAAGTAGCTTTCTTT.

This clone turned up a few times. The rearrangement links TRBV7-9 to TRBJ1-5; weak D call: TRBD1 (6 bases). Germline V CDR1 and CDR2: SEHNR, FQNEAQ (reference sequence). This CDR3 comprises 15 residues. Trimming cost V 4 bases and J 3 bases, with 13 bases left between them. The CDR3 protein is CASSSHSGHNQPQHF. In DNA form, the CDR3 reads TGTGCCAGCAGCTCACACTCGGGACACAATCAGCCCCAGCATTTT. The whole variable domain, remainder taken from reference TRBV7-9 and TRBJ1-5, is DTGVSQNPRHKITKRGQNVTFRCDPISEHNRLYWYRQTLGQGPEFLTYFQNEAQLEKSRLLSDRFSAERPKGSFSTLEIQRTEQGDSAMYLCASSSHSGHNQPQHFGDGTRLSIL.

The chain links TRBV6-5 to TRBJ1-4; D gene ambiguous. The CDR3 length is 16 residues. Germline V CDR1 and CDR2: MNHEY, SVGAGI. Trimming left V 0 bases short and J 7 bases short, with 15 bases between. CDR3 nucleotide sequence: TGTGCCAGCAGTTACTCTGGGCTCCCCAACGGTGAAAAACTGTTTTTT. Amino acids: CASSYSGLPNGEKLFF.

The rearrangement uses TRBV6-5 and TRBJ2-7; D is possibly TRBD2 (5 bases). Germline CDR1 and CDR2: MNHEY and SVGAGI. The CDR3 runs 12 residues. The V gene lost 6 bases and the J gene lost 4 bases, with 10 bases spanning the gap. This CDR3 is CASSRGLYEQYF. CDR3 sequence (DNA): TGTGCCAGCAGCCGAGGGCTGTACGAGCAGTACTTC.